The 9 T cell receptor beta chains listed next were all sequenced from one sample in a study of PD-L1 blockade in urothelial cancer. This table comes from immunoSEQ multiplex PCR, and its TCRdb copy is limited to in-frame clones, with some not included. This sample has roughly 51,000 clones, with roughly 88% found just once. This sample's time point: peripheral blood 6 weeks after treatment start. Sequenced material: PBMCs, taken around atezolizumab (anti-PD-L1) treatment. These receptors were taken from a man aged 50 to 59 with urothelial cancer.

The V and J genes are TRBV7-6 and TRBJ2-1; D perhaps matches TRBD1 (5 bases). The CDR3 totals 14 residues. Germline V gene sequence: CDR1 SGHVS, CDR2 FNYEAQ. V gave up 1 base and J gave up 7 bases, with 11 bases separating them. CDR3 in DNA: TGTGCCAGCAGCTTAGGGACGAAGGGGAATGAGCAGTTCTTC. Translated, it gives CASSLGTKGNEQFF.

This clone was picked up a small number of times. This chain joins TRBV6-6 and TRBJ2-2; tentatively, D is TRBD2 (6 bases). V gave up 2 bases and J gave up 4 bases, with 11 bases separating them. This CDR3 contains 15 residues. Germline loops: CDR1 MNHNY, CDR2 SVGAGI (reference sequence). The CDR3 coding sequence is TGTGCCAGCAGTTACGGGGACTCCAGCACCGGGGAGCTGTTTTTT. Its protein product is CASSYGDSSTGELFF.

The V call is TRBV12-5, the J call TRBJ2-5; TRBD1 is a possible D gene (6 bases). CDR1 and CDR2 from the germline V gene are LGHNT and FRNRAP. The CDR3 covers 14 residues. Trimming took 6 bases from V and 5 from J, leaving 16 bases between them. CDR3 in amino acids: CASGNLQGWETQYF. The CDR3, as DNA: TGTGCTAGTGGAAACCTACAGGGTTGGGAGACCCAGTACTTC. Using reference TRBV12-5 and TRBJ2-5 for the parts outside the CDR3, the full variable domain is DARVTQTPRHKVTEMGQEVTMRCQPILGHNTVFWYRQTMMQGLELLAYFRNRAPLDDSGMPKDRFSAEMPDATLATLKIQPSEPRDSAVYFCASGNLQGWETQYFGPGTRLLVL.

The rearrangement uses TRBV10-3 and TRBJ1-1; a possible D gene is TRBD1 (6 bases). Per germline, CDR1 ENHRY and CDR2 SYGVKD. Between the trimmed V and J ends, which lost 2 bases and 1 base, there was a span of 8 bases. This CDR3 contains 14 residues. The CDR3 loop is CAISETRGNTEAFF. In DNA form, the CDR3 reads TGTGCCATCAGTGAGACCAGGGGGAACACTGAAGCTTTCTTT.

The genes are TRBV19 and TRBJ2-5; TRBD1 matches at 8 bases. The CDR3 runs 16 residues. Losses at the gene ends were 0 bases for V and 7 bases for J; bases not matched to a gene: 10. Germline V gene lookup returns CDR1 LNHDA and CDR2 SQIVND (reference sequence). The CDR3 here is CASSIEAGSTGGTQYF. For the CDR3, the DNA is TGTGCCAGTAGTATAGAGGCGGGTTCAACAGGGGGGACCCAGTACTTC.

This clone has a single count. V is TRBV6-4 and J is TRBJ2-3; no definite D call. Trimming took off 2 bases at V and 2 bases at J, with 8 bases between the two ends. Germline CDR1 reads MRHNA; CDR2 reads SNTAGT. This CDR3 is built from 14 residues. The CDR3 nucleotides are TGTGCCAGCAGTGACAACTCTCACACAGATACGCAGTATTTT. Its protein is CASSDNSHTDTQYF.

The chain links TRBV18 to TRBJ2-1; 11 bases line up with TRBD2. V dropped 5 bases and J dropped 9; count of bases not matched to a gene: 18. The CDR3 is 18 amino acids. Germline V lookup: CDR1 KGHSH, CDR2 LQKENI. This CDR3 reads CASSTETSGTYRGGEQFF. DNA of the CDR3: TGTGCCAGCTCAACCGAGACTAGCGGGACCTACCGGGGGGGTGAGCAGTTCTTC.

Here the CDR3 DNA reads TGTGCCAGCAGCGATGGGGGGGGTCACTACAATGAGCAGTTCTTC. It translates to CASSDGGGHYNEQFF. The rearrangement joins TRBV7-2 to TRBJ2-1; 7 nucleotides match TRBD2. This CDR3 has 15 residues. The germline gives CDR1 SGHTA, CDR2 FQGNSA. V gave up 5 bases and J gave up 3 bases; unmatched junction bases: 7.

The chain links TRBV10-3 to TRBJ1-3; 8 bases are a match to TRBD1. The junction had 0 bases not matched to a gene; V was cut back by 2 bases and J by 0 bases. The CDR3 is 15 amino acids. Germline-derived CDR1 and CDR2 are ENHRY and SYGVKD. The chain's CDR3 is CAISETGGSGNTIYF. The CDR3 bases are TGTGCCATCAGTGAGACAGGGGGCTCTGGAAACACCATATATTTT.